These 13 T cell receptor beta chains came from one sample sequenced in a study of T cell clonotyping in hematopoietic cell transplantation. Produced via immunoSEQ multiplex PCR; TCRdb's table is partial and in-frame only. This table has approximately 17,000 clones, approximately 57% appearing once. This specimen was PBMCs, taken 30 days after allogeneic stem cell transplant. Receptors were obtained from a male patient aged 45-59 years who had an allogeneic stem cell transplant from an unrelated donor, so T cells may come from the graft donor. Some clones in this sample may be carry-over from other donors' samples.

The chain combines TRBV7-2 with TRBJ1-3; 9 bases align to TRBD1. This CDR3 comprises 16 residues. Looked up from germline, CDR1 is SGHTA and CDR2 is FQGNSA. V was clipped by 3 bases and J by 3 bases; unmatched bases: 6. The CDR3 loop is CASSFSGTGSGNTIYF. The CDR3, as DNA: TGTGCCAGCAGCTTTTCCGGGACAGGGAGTGGAAACACCATATATTTT. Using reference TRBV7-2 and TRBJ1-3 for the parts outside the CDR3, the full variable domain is GAGVSQSPSNKVTEKGKDVELRCDPISGHTALYWYRQSLGQGLEFLIYFQGNSAPDKSGLPSDRFSAERTGGSVSTLTIQRTQQEDSAVYLCASSFSGTGSGNTIYFGEGSWLTVV.

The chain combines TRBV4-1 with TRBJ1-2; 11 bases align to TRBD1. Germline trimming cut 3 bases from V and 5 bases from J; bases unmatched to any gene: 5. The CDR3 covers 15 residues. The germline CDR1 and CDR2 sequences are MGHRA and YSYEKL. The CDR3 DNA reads TGCGCCAGCAGCCACCCGGGGGACAGGGGGTATGGCTACACCTTC. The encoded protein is CASSHPGDRGYGYTF.

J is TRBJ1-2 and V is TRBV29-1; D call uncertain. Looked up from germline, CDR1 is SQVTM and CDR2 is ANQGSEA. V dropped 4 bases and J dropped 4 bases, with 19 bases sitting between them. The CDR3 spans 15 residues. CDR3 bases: TGCAGCGTTGGAAGGGATCATGGAGAAGTCTATGGCTACACCTTC. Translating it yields CSVGRDHGEVYGYTF. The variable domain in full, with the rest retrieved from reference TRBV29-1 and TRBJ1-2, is SAVISQKPSRDICQRGTSLTIQCQVDSQVTMMFWYRQQPGQSLTLIATANQGSEATYESGFVIDKFPISRPNLTFSTLTVSNMSPEDSSIYLCSVGRDHGEVYGYTFGSGTRLTVV.

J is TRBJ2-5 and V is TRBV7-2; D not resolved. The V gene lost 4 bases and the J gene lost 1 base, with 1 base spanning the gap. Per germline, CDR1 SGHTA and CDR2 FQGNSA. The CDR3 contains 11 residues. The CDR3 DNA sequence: TGTGCCAGCAGCTCCCAAGAGACCCAGTACTTC. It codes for CASSSQETQYF.

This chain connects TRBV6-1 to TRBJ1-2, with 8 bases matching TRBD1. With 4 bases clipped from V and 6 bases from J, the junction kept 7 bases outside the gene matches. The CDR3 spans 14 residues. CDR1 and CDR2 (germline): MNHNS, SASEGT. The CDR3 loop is CASSVQGQADGYTF. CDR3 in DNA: TGTGCCAGCAGTGTACAGGGACAGGCCGATGGCTACACCTTC.

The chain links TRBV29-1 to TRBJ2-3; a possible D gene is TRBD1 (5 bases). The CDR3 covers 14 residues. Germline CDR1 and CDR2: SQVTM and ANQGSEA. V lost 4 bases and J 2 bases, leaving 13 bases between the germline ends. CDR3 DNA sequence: TGCAGCGTTGGGCTGACAGTTCTCACAGATACGCAGTATTTT. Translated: CSVGLTVLTDTQYF.

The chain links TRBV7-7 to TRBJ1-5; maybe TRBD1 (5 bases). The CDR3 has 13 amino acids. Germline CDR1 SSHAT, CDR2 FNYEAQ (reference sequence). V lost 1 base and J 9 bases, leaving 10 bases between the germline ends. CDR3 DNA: TGTGCCAGCAGCTTAGGTGAGGGGAGGCCCCAGCATTTT. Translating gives CASSLGEGRPQHF.

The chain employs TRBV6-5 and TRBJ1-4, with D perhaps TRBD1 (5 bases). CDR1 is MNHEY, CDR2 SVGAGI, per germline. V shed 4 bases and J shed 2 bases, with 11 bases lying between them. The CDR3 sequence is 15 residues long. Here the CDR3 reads CASSSQGLTNEKLFF. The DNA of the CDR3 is TGTGCCAGCAGTTCGCAGGGCCTCACTAATGAAAAACTGTTTTTT.

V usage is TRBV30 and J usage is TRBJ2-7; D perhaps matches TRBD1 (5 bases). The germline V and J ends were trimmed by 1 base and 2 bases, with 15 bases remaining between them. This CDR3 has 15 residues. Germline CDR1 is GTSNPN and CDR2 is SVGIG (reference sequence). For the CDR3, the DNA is TGTGCCTGGAGTGGGGGCAATCTAAATACCTACGAGCAGTACTTC. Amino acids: CAWSGGNLNTYEQYF.

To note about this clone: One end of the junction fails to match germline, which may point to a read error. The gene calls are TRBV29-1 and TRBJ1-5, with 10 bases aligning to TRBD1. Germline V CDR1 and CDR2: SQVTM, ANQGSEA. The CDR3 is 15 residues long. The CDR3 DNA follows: TGCAACGTTGCGGGACAGGGGAATAGCAATCAGCCCCAGCATTTT. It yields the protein CNVAGQGNSNQPQHF.

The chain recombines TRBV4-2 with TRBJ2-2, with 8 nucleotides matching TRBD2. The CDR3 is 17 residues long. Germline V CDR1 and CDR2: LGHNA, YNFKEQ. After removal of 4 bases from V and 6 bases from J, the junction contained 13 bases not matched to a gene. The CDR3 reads CASSLNSGRGISGELFF. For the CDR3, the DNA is TGTGCCAGCAGCCTTAATTCCGGGAGGGGGATTTCCGGGGAGCTGTTTTTT.

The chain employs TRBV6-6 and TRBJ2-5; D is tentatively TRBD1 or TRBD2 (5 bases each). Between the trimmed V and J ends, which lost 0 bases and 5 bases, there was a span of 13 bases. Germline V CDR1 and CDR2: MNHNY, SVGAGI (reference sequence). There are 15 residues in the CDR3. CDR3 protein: CASSYSRGAMETQYF. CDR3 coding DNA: TGTGCCAGCAGTTACTCGAGGGGCGCCATGGAGACCCAGTACTTC.

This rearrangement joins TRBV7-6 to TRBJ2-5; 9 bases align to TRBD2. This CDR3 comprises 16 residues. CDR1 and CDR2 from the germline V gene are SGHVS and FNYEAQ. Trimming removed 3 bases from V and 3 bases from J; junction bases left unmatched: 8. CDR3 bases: TGTGCCAGCAGCTTCGGTCCAGCGGGGGGCAAAGAGACCCAGTACTTC. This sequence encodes CASSFGPAGGKETQYF.